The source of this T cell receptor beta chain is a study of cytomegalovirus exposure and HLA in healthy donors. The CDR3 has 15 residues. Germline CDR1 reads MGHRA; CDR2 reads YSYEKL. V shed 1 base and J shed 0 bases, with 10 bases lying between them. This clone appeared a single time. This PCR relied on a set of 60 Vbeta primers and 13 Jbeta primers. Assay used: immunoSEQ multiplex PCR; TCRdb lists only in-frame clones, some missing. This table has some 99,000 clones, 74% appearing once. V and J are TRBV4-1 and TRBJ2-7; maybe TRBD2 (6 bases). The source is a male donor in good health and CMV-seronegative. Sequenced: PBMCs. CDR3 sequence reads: CASSQVPSDSYEQYF. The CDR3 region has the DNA TGCGCCAGCAGCCAAGTACCTAGCGACTCCTACGAGCAGTACTTC.